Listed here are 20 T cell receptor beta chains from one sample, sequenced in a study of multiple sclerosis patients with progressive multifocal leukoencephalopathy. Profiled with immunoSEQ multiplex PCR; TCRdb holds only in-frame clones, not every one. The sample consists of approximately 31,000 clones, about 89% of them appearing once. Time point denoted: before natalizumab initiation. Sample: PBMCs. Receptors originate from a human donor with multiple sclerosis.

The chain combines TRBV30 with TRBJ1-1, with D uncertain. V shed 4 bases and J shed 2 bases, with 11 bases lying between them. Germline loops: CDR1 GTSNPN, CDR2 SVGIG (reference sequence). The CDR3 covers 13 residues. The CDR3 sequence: CAWTDGPNTEAFF. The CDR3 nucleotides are TGTGCCTGGACGGATGGCCCCAACACTGAAGCTTTCTTT.

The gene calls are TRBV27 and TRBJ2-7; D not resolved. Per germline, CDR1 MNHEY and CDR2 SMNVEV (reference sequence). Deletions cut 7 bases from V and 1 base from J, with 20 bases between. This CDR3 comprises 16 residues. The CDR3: CASTSIRPAGSYEQYF. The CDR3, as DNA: TGTGCCAGCACGAGCATCAGGCCAGCTGGGTCCTACGAGCAGTACTTC.

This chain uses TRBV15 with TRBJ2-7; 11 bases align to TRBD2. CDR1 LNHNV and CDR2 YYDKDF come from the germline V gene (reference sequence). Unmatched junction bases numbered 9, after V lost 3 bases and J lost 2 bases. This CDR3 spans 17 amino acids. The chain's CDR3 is CATSRARTSGYTYEQYF. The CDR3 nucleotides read TGTGCCACCAGCAGGGCCCGGACTAGCGGGTACACCTACGAGCAGTACTTC.

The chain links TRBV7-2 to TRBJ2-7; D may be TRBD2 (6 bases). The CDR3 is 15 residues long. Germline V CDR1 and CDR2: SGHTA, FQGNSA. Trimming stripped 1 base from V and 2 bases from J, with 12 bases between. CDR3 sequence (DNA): TGTGCCAGCAGCTTAGACGGGAGCGCTACCTACGAGCAGTACTTC. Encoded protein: CASSLDGSATYEQYF. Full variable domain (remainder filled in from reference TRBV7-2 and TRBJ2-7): GAGVSQSPSNKVTEKGKDVELRCDPISGHTALYWYRQSLGQGLEFLIYFQGNSAPDKSGLPSDRFSAERTGGSVSTLTIQRTQQEDSAVYLCASSLDGSATYEQYFGPGTRLTVT.

CDR3 residues: CAWREQGRNTEAFF. CDR3 in DNA: TGTGCCTGGAGGGAACAGGGAAGGAACACTGAAGCTTTCTTT. The J gene is TRBJ1-1, the V gene TRBV30, with D possibly matching TRBD1 (6 bases). Trimming removed 3 bases at V and 1 base at J, with 12 bases between. The germline V gene encodes CDR1 GTSNPN and CDR2 SVGIG (reference sequence). The CDR3 length is 14 residues.

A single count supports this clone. CDR3 amino acids: CASSQGSSYEQYF. The DNA of the CDR3 is TGTGCCAGCTCACAGGGGAGCTCCTACGAGCAGTACTTC. This sequence joins TRBV18 and TRBJ2-5, with D possibly being TRBD1 or TRBD2 (5 bases each). The J call may be mistaken, given a closer DNA end match to TRBJ2-7. The CDR3 consists of 13 residues. Germline values: CDR1 KGHSH, CDR2 LQKENI.

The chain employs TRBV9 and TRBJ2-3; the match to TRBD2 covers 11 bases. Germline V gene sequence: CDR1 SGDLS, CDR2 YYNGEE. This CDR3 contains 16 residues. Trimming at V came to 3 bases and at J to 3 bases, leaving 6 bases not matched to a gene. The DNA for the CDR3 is TGTGCCAGCAGCGCCCATAGCGGGAGGGTAACAGATACGCAGTATTTT. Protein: CASSAHSGRVTDTQYF.

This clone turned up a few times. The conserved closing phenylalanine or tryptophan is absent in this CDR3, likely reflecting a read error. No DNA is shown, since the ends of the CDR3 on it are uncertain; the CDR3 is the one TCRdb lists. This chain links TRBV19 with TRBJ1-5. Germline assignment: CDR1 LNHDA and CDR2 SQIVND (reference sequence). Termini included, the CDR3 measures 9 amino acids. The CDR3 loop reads CASNCLVSL.

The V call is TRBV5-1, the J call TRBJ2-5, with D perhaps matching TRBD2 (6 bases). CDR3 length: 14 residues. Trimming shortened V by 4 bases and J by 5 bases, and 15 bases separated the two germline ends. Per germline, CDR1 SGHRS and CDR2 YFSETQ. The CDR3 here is CASSREPPSETQYF. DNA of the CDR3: TGCGCCAGCAGCCGGGAGCCCCCGTCCGAGACCCAGTACTTC.

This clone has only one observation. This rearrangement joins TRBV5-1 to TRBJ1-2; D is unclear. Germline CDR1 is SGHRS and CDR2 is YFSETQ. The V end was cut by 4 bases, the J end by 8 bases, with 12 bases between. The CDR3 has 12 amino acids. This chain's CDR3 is CASSLEFRGYTF. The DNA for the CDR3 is TGCGCCAGCAGCCTGGAGTTCCGAGGCTACACCTTC. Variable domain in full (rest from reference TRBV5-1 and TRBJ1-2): KAGVTQTPRYLIKTRGQQVTLSCSPISGHRSVSWYQQTPGQGLQFLFEYFSETQRNKGNFPGRFSGRQFSNSRSEMNVSTLELGDSALYLCASSLEFRGYTFGSGTRLTVV.

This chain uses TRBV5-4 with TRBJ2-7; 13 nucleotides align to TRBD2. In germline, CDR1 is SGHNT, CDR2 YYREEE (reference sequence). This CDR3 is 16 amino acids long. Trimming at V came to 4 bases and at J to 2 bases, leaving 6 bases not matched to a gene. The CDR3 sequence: CASSAPGLAGTYEQYF. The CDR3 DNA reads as TGTGCCAGCAGCGCACCGGGACTAGCGGGGACCTACGAGCAGTACTTC.

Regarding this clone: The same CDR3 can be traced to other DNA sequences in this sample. CDR3 nucleotide sequence: TGCAGCGTTGAAGTAGGCGGATACGAGCAGTACTTC. It codes for CSVEVGGYEQYF. This chain links TRBV29-1 with TRBJ2-7; no firm D call. Germline CDR1 and CDR2: SQVTM and ANQGSEA. This CDR3 contains 12 residues. V lost 1 base and J lost 4, with 8 bases in between.

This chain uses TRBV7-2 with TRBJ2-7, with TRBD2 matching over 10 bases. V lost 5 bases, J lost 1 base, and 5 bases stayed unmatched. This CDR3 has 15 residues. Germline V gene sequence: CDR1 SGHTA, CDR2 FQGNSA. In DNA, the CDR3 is TGTGCCAGCAGCGAGAGCGGGAGGGCTTCCTACGAGCAGTACTTC. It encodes CASSESGRASYEQYF.

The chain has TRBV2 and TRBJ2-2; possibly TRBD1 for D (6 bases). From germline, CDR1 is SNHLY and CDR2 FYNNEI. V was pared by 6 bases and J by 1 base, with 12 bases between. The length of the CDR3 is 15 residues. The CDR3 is CASRGRQENTGELFF. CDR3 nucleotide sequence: TGTGCCAGCAGAGGCCGACAGGAGAACACCGGGGAGCTGTTTTTT.

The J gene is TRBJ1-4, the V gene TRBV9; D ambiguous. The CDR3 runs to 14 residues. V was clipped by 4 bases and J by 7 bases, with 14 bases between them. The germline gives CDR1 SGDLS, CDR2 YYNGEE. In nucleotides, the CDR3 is TGTGCCAGCAGCTCCAATTGGGGAAGTGAAAAACTGTTTTTT. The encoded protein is CASSSNWGSEKLFF.

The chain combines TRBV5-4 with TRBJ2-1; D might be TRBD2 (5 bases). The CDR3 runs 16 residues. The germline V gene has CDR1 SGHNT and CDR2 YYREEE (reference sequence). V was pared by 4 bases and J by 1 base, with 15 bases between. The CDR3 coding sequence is TGTGCCAGCAGCCCTCCCTATAGCGTATCCTACAATGAGCAGTTCTTC. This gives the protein CASSPPYSVSYNEQFF.

This chain's CDR3 is CASSLSGTNTGELFF. DNA for the CDR3: TGTGCCAGCAGCCTCAGCGGGACGAACACCGGGGAGCTGTTTTTT. The chain has TRBV11-3 and TRBJ2-2, with 7 bases fitting TRBD2. The CDR3 has 15 residues. CDR1 is SGHNT, CDR2 YENEEA, per germline. After removal of 5 bases from V and 0 bases from J, the junction contained 3 bases not matched to a gene.

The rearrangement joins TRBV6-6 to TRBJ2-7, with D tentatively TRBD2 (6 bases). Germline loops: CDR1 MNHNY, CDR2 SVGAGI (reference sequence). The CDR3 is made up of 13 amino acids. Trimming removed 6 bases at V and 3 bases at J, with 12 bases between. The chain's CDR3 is CASRRGVVYEQYF. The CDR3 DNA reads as TGTGCCAGCAGGCGCGGGGTAGTCTACGAGCAGTACTTC.

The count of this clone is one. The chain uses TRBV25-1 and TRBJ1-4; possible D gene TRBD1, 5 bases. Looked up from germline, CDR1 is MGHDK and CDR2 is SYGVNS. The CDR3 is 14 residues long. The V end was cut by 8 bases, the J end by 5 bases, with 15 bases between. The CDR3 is CASGGPNFNEKLFF. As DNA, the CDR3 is TGTGCCAGCGGGGGACCGAACTTCAATGAAAAACTGTTTTTT.

The CDR3 sequence is CASSPRTGKNTEAFF. CDR3 nucleotide sequence: TGTGCCAGCAGCCCTCGGACAGGGAAGAACACTGAAGCTTTCTTT. V and J are TRBV7-8 and TRBJ1-1, with 8 positions matching TRBD1. The V segment lost 5 bases and the J segment 1 base; nucleotides outside the gene matches: 6. The CDR3 is made up of 15 amino acids. The V gene's germline CDR1 is SGHVS and CDR2 FQNEAQ.